The rows below give T cell receptor beta chains drawn from one sample of a study of cytomegalovirus exposure and HLA in healthy donors. Assay: immunoSEQ multiplex PCR; the TCRdb copy retains only in-frame clones and omits some. Among more than 100,000 clones listed, around 80% were seen once. What was sequenced was PBMCs. Every receptor here comes from a man in his thirties or forties in good health and CMV-seronegative. Both conserved end residues are part of each CDR3. D genes are given only for firm matches. Clone size is stated in some rows and not others, as once, few, many or a class when expanded.

d_call,v_call,clone_size,j_call,cdr3_nt,cdr3_aa
TRBD1,TRBV9,-,TRBJ1-4,TGTGCCAGCAGCGGGACCGGGACAGGGAGGGAAAAACTGTTTTTT,CASSGTGTGREKLFF
TRBD2,TRBV6-5,-,TRBJ2-7,TGTGCCAGCAGCTACGGGGGAGGGGAGCAGTACTTC,CASSYGGGEQYF
-,TRBV18,-,TRBJ2-2,TGTGCCAGCTCACAGTTACCTGGAGGGAACACCGGGGAGCTGTTTTTT,CASSQLPGGNTGELFF
TRBD1,TRBV5-5,-,TRBJ2-1,TGTGCCAGCAGCTCTCCGGTTAGGGGGCCGAGGGAGCAGTTCTTC,CASSSPVRGPREQFF
-,TRBV15,once,TRBJ2-7,TGTGCCACCAGCAGAGATTACTACGAGCAGTACTTC,CATSRDYYEQYF
TRBD1,TRBV6-5,few,TRBJ1-6,TGTGCCAGCAGCGACAGGGGGGAAAATTCACCCCTCCACTTT,CASSDRGENSPLHF
-,TRBV7-9,-,TRBJ1-4,TGTGCCAGCAGCTCTCCACCCCGGGGGTGGGATAATGAAAAACTGTTTTTT,CASSSPPRGWDNEKLFF
TRBD2,TRBV6-1,few,TRBJ2-3,TGTGCCAGCAGTGAGGGCGGGGGGGCAGATACGCAGTATTTT,CASSEGGGADTQYF
-,TRBV28,once,TRBJ1-6,TGTGCCAGCAGCCAAAACAGACGACCCCTCCACTTT,CASSQNRRPLHF
-,TRBV7-2,-,TRBJ2-7,TGTGCCAGCAGCTTAGGAGTAGCGGTCTCCTACGAGCAGTACTTC,CASSLGVAVSYEQYF
-,TRBV28,-,TRBJ1-2,TGTGCCAGCATGGTCGGCGGGCAATATGGCTACACCTTC,CASMVGGQYGYTF
-,TRBV21-1,-,TRBJ2-1,TGTGCCAGCAGTATACCTCTAGCGGGGGGGCCTTACAATGAGCAGTTCTTC,CASSIPLAGGPYNEQFF
-,TRBV2,once,TRBJ2-7,TGTGCCAGCAGTGGGGGGACTCTGATCGACGAGCAGTACTTC,CASSGGTLIDEQYF
TRBD1,TRBV7-9,-,TRBJ2-5,TGTGCCAGCAACGCAGGGGGCTCAGCCGAGACCCAGTACTTC,CASNAGGSAETQYF
TRBD1,TRBV12-5,-,TRBJ2-7,TGTGCCCCGGGACAGGGATCCCACGAGCAGTACTTC,CAPGQGSHEQYF
-,TRBV25-1,-,TRBJ2-7,TGTGCCAGCAGTGAATATTCACCTACCCAGCAGTACTTC,CASSEYSPTQQYF
-,TRBV5-1,-,TRBJ2-3,TGCGCCAGCAGCTTTGAGCAGGGGGGAACAGATACGCAGTATTTT,CASSFEQGGTDTQYF
-,TRBV6-4,-,TRBJ1-2,TGTGCCAGCAGTGACTCCGGGGGTGGCGGCTACACCTTC,CASSDSGGGGYTF
TRBD2,TRBV9,-,TRBJ2-7,TGTGCCAGCAGCGTAGGAGCGGGGGGGCTTTTCTACGAGCAGTACTTC,CASSVGAGGLFYEQYF
-,TRBV12-2,-,TRBJ1-5,TGTGCAAGTCGCTTAGCCCCTCTAAGCGGGAGTGGTAGCAATCAGCCCCAGCATTTT,CASRLAPLSGSGSNQPQHF
TRBD1,TRBV5-4,-,TRBJ1-2,TGTGCCAGCAGCCCCCTGGACAGGGAGGCGGGTGGCTACACCTTC,CASSPLDREAGGYTF
TRBD2,TRBV9,-,TRBJ2-3,TGTGCCAGCAGCGTAGGGGGGGGAATCGCAGATACGCAGTATTTT,CASSVGGGIADTQYF
-,TRBV11-2,-,TRBJ2-5,TGTGCCAGCAGCTTTCTTAGCGGTCCCATGCCCCAAGAGACCCAGTACTTC,CASSFLSGPMPQETQYF
-,TRBV2,-,TRBJ2-5,TGTGCCAGCAGTGAGGTATATAGAGACCAAGAGACCCAGTACTTC,CASSEVYRDQETQYF
-,TRBV7-6,-,TRBJ1-1,TGTGCCAGCAGCTTAACAGTGGGTAGGACTGAAGCTTTCTTT,CASSLTVGRTEAFF
TRBD2,TRBV4-3,-,TRBJ2-3,TGCGCCAGCAGCCAAGGGGTAGCGGGAAGCACAGATACGCAGTATTTT,CASSQGVAGSTDTQYF
-,TRBV28,-,TRBJ1-2,TGTGCCAGCAGGAGCGGGGAAGCGAACTATGGCTACACCTTC,CASRSGEANYGYTF
-,TRBV6-1,-,TRBJ1-4,TGTGCCAGCAGTGAAGATCTAGATTCGGCAACTAATGAAAAACTGTTTTTT,CASSEDLDSATNEKLFF
TRBD1,TRBV6-1,once,TRBJ2-7,TGTGCCAGCAGTGTCTACAGGGGCGCCAATTACGAGCAGTACTTC,CASSVYRGANYEQYF
TRBD1,TRBV7-9,-,TRBJ2-2,TGTTCCAGCAGGAGACAGGGGGCAGGGGGCACCGGGGAGCTGTTTTTT,CSSRRQGAGGTGELFF
TRBD1,TRBV28,once,TRBJ1-2,TGTGCCAGCAGTTTATTGGCGACAGGGGGCGCTTATTATGGCTACACCTTC,CASSLLATGGAYYGYTF
TRBD1,TRBV19,-,TRBJ1-5,TGTGCCAGTAGTATAGGAGGGACAGGTGCGAATCAGCCCCAGCATTTT,CASSIGGTGANQPQHF
TRBD1,TRBV2,-,TRBJ1-4,TGTGCCAGCAGCCCGCGCCGGGGGCCCGGGACAGGGGGCATTGAAAAACTGTTTTTT,CASSPRRGPGTGGIEKLFF
TRBD1,TRBV28,-,TRBJ2-1,TGTGCCAGCAGCACAGGACAGGGTATCCACAATGAGCAGTTCTTC,CASSTGQGIHNEQFF
TRBD1,TRBV10-3,-,TRBJ2-7,TGTGCCATCAGTGCTGGACAGGGAGACTCCTACGAGCAGTACTTC,CAISAGQGDSYEQYF
TRBD1,TRBV6-5,-,TRBJ1-1,TGTGCCAGCAGGTCCGGGACAGGGACAAACACTGAAGCTTTCTTT,CASRSGTGTNTEAFF
-,TRBV25-1,-,TRBJ2-7,TGTGCCAGCAGTGATACCGGCGGGGGCCGCTCCTACGAGCAGTACTTC,CASSDTGGGRSYEQYF
-,TRBV5-1,-,TRBJ1-2,TGCGCCAGCAGCTTAAGCCAGGGATTGGGCTTATACTATGGCTACACCTTC,CASSLSQGLGLYYGYTF
TRBD1,TRBV10-3,-,TRBJ1-6,TGTGCCATCAGTGAGTTGGGGACAGTTAATTCACCCCTCCACTTT,CAISELGTVNSPLHF
-,TRBV7-6,-,TRBJ2-1,TGTGCCAGCAGGCGGGATTTAAGCTCCTACAATGAGCAGTTCTTC,CASRRDLSSYNEQFF
-,TRBV2,-,TRBJ2-1,TGTGCCAGTCTTGTCAGGACTGTTGATGAGCAGTTCTTC,CASLVRTVDEQFF
TRBD1,TRBV2,-,TRBJ2-7,TGTGCCAGCAGAGTAACCGGGACAGGGCACGAGCAGTACTTC,CASRVTGTGHEQYF
TRBD1,TRBV6-1,-,TRBJ2-7,TGTGCCAGCAGTCTTGACAGGGGCTACGAGCAGTACTTC,CASSLDRGYEQYF
TRBD1,TRBV4-1,-,TRBJ2-7,TGCGCCAGCAGCCAAGGTTCGGACAGGGCGGATTCAGGTCCCGAGCAGTACTTC,CASSQGSDRADSGPEQYF
TRBD1,TRBV5-4,-,TRBJ2-1,TGTGCCAGCAGCTTTGGACAGGGAGAGTACAATGAGCAGTTCTTC,CASSFGQGEYNEQFF
TRBD1,TRBV28,-,TRBJ2-7,TGTGCCAGCAGTGTACAGGGGCTTCCCAGCTCCTACGAGCAGTACTTC,CASSVQGLPSSYEQYF
TRBD1,TRBV5-1,once,TRBJ2-3,TGCGCCAGCAGCGATCCCGGACAGGGTGTAGATACGCAGTATTTT,CASSDPGQGVDTQYF
TRBD1,TRBV5-6,-,TRBJ1-5,TGTGCCAGCAGCTTAGCAGGGGGCGGGAGCAATCAGCCCCAGCATTTT,CASSLAGGGSNQPQHF
TRBD2,TRBV4-2,-,TRBJ2-7,TGTGCCAGCAGCCCGGGACTAGCGGGGTACGAGCAGTACTTC,CASSPGLAGYEQYF
-,TRBV7-6,-,TRBJ1-4,TGTGCCAGCAGCTTGGCGGACAGCCCGAATGAAAAACTGTTTTTT,CASSLADSPNEKLFF
TRBD2,TRBV28,-,TRBJ2-7,TGTGCCAGCAGTGGCGGGGGGCTAAGTTCCTACGAGCAGTACTTC,CASSGGGLSSYEQYF
TRBD1,TRBV5-6,-,TRBJ1-6,TGTGCCAGCAGCTTGGCCCCACAGGGGTTTTCACCCCTCCACTTT,CASSLAPQGFSPLHF
-,TRBV5-6,-,TRBJ2-1,TGTGCCAGCAGCTTGGACAGGGTGGAGTTCTTC,CASSLDRVEFF
-,TRBV9,-,TRBJ2-7,TGTGCCAGCAGCCCAGAAGGGGGCGAGCAGTACTTC,CASSPEGGEQYF
-,TRBV10-2,few,TRBJ1-3,TGCGCCAGCACACGAGGCTTGGATGGAAACACCATATATTTT,CASTRGLDGNTIYF
TRBD1,TRBV19,-,TRBJ2-7,TGTGCCAGTAGTCGGGACAGCTACGAGCAGTACTTC,CASSRDSYEQYF
TRBD1,TRBV7-2,-,TRBJ1-4,TGTGCCAGCACCCCGGGACAGGGAGGAGAAAAACTGTTTTTT,CASTPGQGGEKLFF
-,TRBV2,-,TRBJ1-3,TGTGCCAGCAGTGAAGCGCTTCGGAGCTCTGGAAACACCATATATTTT,CASSEALRSSGNTIYF
-,TRBV5-1,-,TRBJ1-1,TGCGCCAGCAGTCTCAGGGGATTGGACACTGAAGCTTTCTTT,CASSLRGLDTEAFF